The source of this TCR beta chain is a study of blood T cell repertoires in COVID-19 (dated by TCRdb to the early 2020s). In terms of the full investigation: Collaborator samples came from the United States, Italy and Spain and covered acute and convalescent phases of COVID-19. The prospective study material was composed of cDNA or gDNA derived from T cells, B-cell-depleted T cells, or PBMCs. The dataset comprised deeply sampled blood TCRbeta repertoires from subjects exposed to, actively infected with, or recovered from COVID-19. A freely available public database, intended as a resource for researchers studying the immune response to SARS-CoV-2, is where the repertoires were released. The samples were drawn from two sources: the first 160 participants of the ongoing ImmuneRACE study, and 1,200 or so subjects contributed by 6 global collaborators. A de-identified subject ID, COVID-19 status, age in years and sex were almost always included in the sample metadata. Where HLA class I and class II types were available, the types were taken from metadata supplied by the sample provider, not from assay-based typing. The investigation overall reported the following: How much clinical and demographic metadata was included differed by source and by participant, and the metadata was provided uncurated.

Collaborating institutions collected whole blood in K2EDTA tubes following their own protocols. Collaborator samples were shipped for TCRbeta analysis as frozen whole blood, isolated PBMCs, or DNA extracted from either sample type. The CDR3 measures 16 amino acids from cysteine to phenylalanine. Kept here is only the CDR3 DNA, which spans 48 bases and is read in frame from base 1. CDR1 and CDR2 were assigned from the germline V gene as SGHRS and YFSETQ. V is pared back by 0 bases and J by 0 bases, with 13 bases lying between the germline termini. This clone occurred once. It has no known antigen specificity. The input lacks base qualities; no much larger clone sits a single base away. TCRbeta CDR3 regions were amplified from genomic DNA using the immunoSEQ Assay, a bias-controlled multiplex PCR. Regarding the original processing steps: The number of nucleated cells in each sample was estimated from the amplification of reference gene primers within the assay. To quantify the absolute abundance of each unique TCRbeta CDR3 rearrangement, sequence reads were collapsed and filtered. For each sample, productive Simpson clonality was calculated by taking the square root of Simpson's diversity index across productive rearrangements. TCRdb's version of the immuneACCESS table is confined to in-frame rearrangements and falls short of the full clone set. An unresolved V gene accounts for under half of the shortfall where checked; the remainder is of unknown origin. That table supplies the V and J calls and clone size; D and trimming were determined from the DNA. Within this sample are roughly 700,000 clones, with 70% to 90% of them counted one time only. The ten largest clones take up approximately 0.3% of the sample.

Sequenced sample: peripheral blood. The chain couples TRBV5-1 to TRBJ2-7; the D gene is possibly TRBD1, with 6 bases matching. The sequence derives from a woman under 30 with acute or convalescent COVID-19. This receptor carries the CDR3 CASSLVGARGSYEQYF. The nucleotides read TGCGCCAGCAGCTTGGTGGGGGCACGGGGCTCCTACGAGCAGTACTTC.